This T cell receptor beta chain derives from a study of shared clonotypes between healthy human individuals. Study at large: Three CD4 naive, three CD4 memory, two CD8 naive and one CD8 memory plate were used per donor.

Measured with immunoSEQ multiplex PCR; TCRdb has only the in-frame clones, and not every one. The sample contains 200,000 to 250,000 clones, 60% to 80% of which appear only once. Study results and limitations: With few donors, the genetic and exposure-history diversity represented was limited.

Each donor was a Caucasian adult residing in Nashville, Tennessee. Division of CD4+ cells produced a CD45RA+ naive subset and a CD45RA-negative memory subset. Remarks on this clone: What it recognizes is unknown.

The sequence was collected from a man aged 25 to 45 in good health. The sequenced sample was memory CD4+ T cells sorted from blood. Subset specified: CD45RA-negative fraction.

CDR3 nucleotide sequence: TGTGCCAGCAGCGCCCTCGGGGAAGCTTTCTTT. It is translated as CASSALGEAFF. The chain joins TRBV28 to TRBJ1-1; D unclear. CDR1 and CDR2 (germline): MDHEN, SYDVKM. V was trimmed by 6 bases and J by 8 bases, leaving 10 bases between them. The CDR3 has 11 residues.